A selection of T cell receptor beta chains follows, all from one sample in a study of blood T cell repertoires in COVID-19. TCRdb's copy holds only in-frame clones and misses some; the assay was immunoSEQ multiplex PCR. This sample has about 210,000 clones, with roughly 81% found just once. The sample consisted of peripheral blood. The source of these receptors is a woman in her forties or fifties with active or convalescent COVID-19. CDR3s include the opening cysteine and the closing phenylalanine or tryptophan. Fields, in order: V gene, J gene, clone size, D gene, CDR3 DNA, CDR3 protein. A D gene is named only where the DNA matches it firmly. Where a row states a size, it is once, few, many or the class of an expanded clone; other rows omit it.

V gene: TRBV2
J gene: TRBJ2-1
clone size: few
D gene: TRBD1
CDR3 DNA: TGTGCCAGTTGCGACAGGGGGCATGAGCAGTTCTTC
CDR3 protein: CASCDRGHEQFF

V gene: TRBV27
J gene: TRBJ2-5
clone size: -
D gene: -
CDR3 DNA: TGTGCCAGCAGTTTAAAAGACAGTCAAGAGACCCAGTACTTC
CDR3 protein: CASSLKDSQETQYF

V gene: TRBV12-3/TRBV12-4
J gene: TRBJ1-6
clone size: -
D gene: -
CDR3 DNA: TGTGCCAGCAGTCTACAGGGTTCTTCACCCCTCCACTTT
CDR3 protein: CASSLQGSSPLHF

V gene: TRBV7-9
J gene: TRBJ2-3
clone size: -
D gene: TRBD2
CDR3 DNA: TGTGCCAGCAGCTCCCCCTTGGGAAGCGGGAGTTTTACAGATACGCAGTATTTT
CDR3 protein: CASSSPLGSGSFTDTQYF

V gene: TRBV28
J gene: TRBJ2-3
clone size: -
D gene: -
CDR3 DNA: TGTGCCAGCACTTTCGGACAGTTGAGCACAGATACGCAGTATTTT
CDR3 protein: CASTFGQLSTDTQYF

V gene: TRBV29-1
J gene: TRBJ2-7
clone size: -
D gene: -
CDR3 DNA: TGCAGCGTTGAAATAGTGGGGGGAGCCCCATCATCCTACGAGCAGTACTTC
CDR3 protein: CSVEIVGGAPSSYEQYF

V gene: TRBV7-9
J gene: TRBJ1-1
clone size: -
D gene: TRBD1
CDR3 DNA: TGTGCCAGCAGCTTAGCTACAGGGGGCGCGGGTGAAGCTTTCTTT
CDR3 protein: CASSLATGGAGEAFF

V gene: TRBV7-9
J gene: TRBJ2-6
clone size: -
D gene: -
CDR3 DNA: TGTGCCAGCAGCTTAAACCAGGGTACCGCTGGGGCCAACGTCCTGACTTTC
CDR3 protein: CASSLNQGTAGANVLTF

V gene: TRBV28
J gene: TRBJ1-4
clone size: -
D gene: TRBD1
CDR3 DNA: TGTGCCAGCAGTCCAACAGGGGGCGCGAGTGAAAAACTGTTTTTT
CDR3 protein: CASSPTGGASEKLFF

V gene: TRBV10-3
J gene: TRBJ2-1
clone size: -
D gene: TRBD2
CDR3 DNA: TGTGCCATCAGTGGCGGAAGCGGGGTGCCAGACAATGAGCAGTTCTTC
CDR3 protein: CAISGGSGVPDNEQFF

V gene: TRBV28
J gene: TRBJ1-5
clone size: -
D gene: -
CDR3 DNA: TGTGCGGGGGGGGCCCTGAATCAGCCCCAGCATTTT
CDR3 protein: CAGGALNQPQHF

V gene: TRBV27
J gene: TRBJ2-5
clone size: -
D gene: TRBD2
CDR3 DNA: TGTGCCAGCATGTCCCCTTCAAGCGGGAGTTTGAAGACCCAGTACTTC
CDR3 protein: CASMSPSSGSLKTQYF

V gene: TRBV30
J gene: TRBJ2-3
clone size: -
D gene: TRBD2
CDR3 DNA: TGTGCCTGGAGCGCCGGGACTACTACGCAGTATTTT
CDR3 protein: CAWSAGTTTQYF

V gene: TRBV2
J gene: TRBJ1-3
clone size: -
D gene: TRBD1
CDR3 DNA: TGTGCCAGCAGTACCGGACAGGGAGACGGAAACACCATATATTTT
CDR3 protein: CASSTGQGDGNTIYF

V gene: TRBV28
J gene: TRBJ1-1
clone size: -
D gene: TRBD1
CDR3 DNA: TGTGCCATCAAGACAAGTGGAGGGGGCGCAGATTTAGGGGCTTTCTTT
CDR3 protein: CAIKTSGGGADLGAFF

V gene: TRBV19
J gene: TRBJ2-3
clone size: -
D gene: -
CDR3 DNA: TGTGCCAGTAGTGCGGCCGGCCCTAGCACAGATACGCAGTATTTT
CDR3 protein: CASSAAGPSTDTQYF